The next 31 T cell receptor beta chains were all read from a single sample in a study of cytomegalovirus exposure and HLA in healthy donors. Amplification used 60 Vbeta primers and 13 Jbeta primers. Measured with immunoSEQ multiplex PCR; TCRdb has only the in-frame clones, and not every one. Here the sample table reports roughly 120,000 clones. Sequenced: PBMCs. Every receptor here comes from a man younger than 40 in good health and CMV-seronegative.

V and J are TRBV5-1 and TRBJ1-2; tentative D call: TRBD1 (5 bases). CDR3 length equals 15 residues. Germline V gene sequence: CDR1 SGHRS, CDR2 YFSETQ. Deletions cut 0 bases from V and 1 base from J, with 10 bases between. The CDR3 region has the DNA TGCGCCAGCAGCTTGGCGGGGGAGTTTAACTATGGCTACACCTTC. It specifies CASSLAGEFNYGYTF. The variable domain in full, with the rest retrieved from reference TRBV5-1 and TRBJ1-2, is KAGVTQTPRYLIKTRGQQVTLSCSPISGHRSVSWYQQTPGQGLQFLFEYFSETQRNKGNFPGRFSGRQFSNSRSEMNVSTLELGDSALYLCASSLAGEFNYGYTFGSGTRLTVV.

The V gene is TRBV9, the J gene TRBJ1-2; 7 bases agree with TRBD1. Germline V gene data show CDR1 as SGDLS and CDR2 as YYNGEE. V was pared by 4 bases and J by 7 bases, with 10 bases of the junction left unmatched. CDR3 length: 14 amino acids. The CDR3 DNA reads as TGTGCCAGCAGCCCCCGAGACAGGGCCTCTGGCTACACCTTC. Amino acids: CASSPRDRASGYTF.

The V call is TRBV2, the J call TRBJ1-2, with a possible D match to TRBD1 (5 bases). CDR1 and CDR2 (germline): SNHLY, FYNNEI. Trimming left V 4 bases short and J 5 bases short, with 11 bases between. The CDR3 totals 13 residues. The CDR3 loop is CASSGDSWYGYTF. CDR3 nucleotides: TGTGCCAGCAGTGGGGACTCATGGTATGGCTACACCTTC.

The V call is TRBV5-1, the J call TRBJ1-1; 10 nucleotides agree with TRBD1. In germline, CDR1 is SGHRS, CDR2 YFSETQ. This CDR3 region has 16 residues. After removal of 3 bases from V and 1 base from J, the junction contained 6 bases not matched to a gene. The CDR3 DNA reads TGCGCCAGCAGCTCCAGACAGGGGGCAGGGAACACTGAAGCTTTCTTT. Translated, it gives CASSSRQGAGNTEAFF.

The J gene is TRBJ2-3, the V gene TRBV4-1, with 13 bases identical to TRBD2. V dropped 4 bases and J dropped 1; count of bases not matched to a gene: 2. Per germline, CDR1 MGHRA and CDR2 YSYEKL. The CDR3 sequence is 16 residues long. The CDR3 DNA is TGCGCCAGCAGCCTCGGACTAGCGGGGGGCACAGATACGCAGTATTTT. Translating gives CASSLGLAGGTDTQYF.

J is TRBJ2-5 and V is TRBV6-5, with 8 bases identical to TRBD2. Germline V lookup: CDR1 MNHEY, CDR2 SVGAGI. The CDR3 length is 16 residues. J gave up 5 bases and V 0 bases, and 8 bases lay outside the gene matches. The CDR3 is CASSYSVGLVLETQYF. CDR3 DNA: TGTGCCAGCAGTTACTCCGTGGGACTAGTTTTGGAGACCCAGTACTTC.

The gene calls are TRBV6-6 and TRBJ2-2, with 7 bases that match TRBD1. CDR3 length equals 15 residues. Germline trimming cut 0 bases from V and 3 bases from J; bases unmatched to any gene: 1. Germline CDR1 reads MNHNY; CDR2 reads SVGAGI (reference sequence). The CDR3 bases are TGTGCCAGCAGTTACTCCGGGACAGACACCGGGGAGCTGTTTTTT. Its translation: CASSYSGTDTGELFF.

The J gene is TRBJ1-2, the V gene TRBV10-3, with TRBD1 matching 7 bases. The CDR3 is made up of 14 amino acids. Trimming removed 4 bases from V and 6 bases from J; junction bases left unmatched: 8. CDR1 and CDR2 from the germline V gene are ENHRY and SYGVKD. DNA of the CDR3: TGTGCCATCAGTGGTGAGGGGGCGCAGGATGGCTACACCTTC. Protein: CAISGEGAQDGYTF.

The chain recombines TRBV7-2 with TRBJ1-4; D might be TRBD1 (5 bases). The CDR3 is made up of 15 amino acids. CDR1 and CDR2 from the germline V gene are SGHTA and FQGNSA. Trimming took off 1 base at V and 4 bases at J, with 10 bases between the two ends. CDR3 protein: CASSLVRANNEKLFF. The CDR3 DNA reads TGTGCCAGCAGCTTAGTCAGGGCTAATAATGAAAAACTGTTTTTT.

Of note for this clone: Other DNA sequences in this sample translate to the same CDR3. The chain recombines TRBV2 with TRBJ2-5; unclear D gene. In germline, CDR1 is SNHLY, CDR2 FYNNEI. V lost 6 bases and J lost 1, with 3 bases in between. CDR3 length equals 11 residues. CDR3 bases: TGTGCCAGCAGCGGCCAAGAGACCCAGTACTTC. Protein: CASSGQETQYF.

This rearrangement joins TRBV6-6 to TRBJ2-3; weak D call: TRBD1 (6 bases). Trimming stripped 8 bases from V and 5 bases from J, with 23 bases between. Germline V gene sequence: CDR1 MNHNY, CDR2 SVGAGI (reference sequence). The CDR3 is 16 amino acids. CDR3 DNA sequence: TGTGCCAGCGTCCCCCGCAGGAGCAGGGGTGAAGATACGCAGTATTTT. This translates into CASVPRRSRGEDTQYF.

The rearrangement uses TRBV5-6 and TRBJ1-5, with 7 bases identical to TRBD1. Per the germline V gene, CDR1 is SGHDT and CDR2 is YYEEEE. The ends lost 4 bases at V and 4 bases at J; junction bases unmatched: 14. This CDR3 has 17 amino acids. The CDR3 spells CASSLGQPTTFNQPQHF. CDR3 DNA sequence: TGTGCCAGCAGCCTGGGACAGCCGACAACCTTTAATCAGCCCCAGCATTTT.

V gene TRBV2 combines with J gene TRBJ1-1; D gene unclear. This CDR3 spans 13 amino acids. The germline V gene encodes CDR1 SNHLY and CDR2 FYNNEI. The V gene lost 7 bases and the J gene lost 4 bases, with 13 bases spanning the gap. Written as DNA, the CDR3 is TGTGCCAGCACGGGAAACGCGGGCACTGAAGCTTTCTTT. Residues: CASTGNAGTEAFF.

This sequence joins TRBV2 and TRBJ1-2; D ambiguous. Germline CDR1 SNHLY, CDR2 FYNNEI. V was pared by 1 base and J by 6 bases, with 15 bases between. This CDR3 has 15 residues. In DNA form, the CDR3 reads TGTGCCAGCAGTGAAGGTGACGGCCCAGGTGATGGCTACACCTTC. It codes for CASSEGDGPGDGYTF.

CDR3 amino acids: CASSLVMDFLYEQYF. The CDR3 DNA is TGTGCCAGCAGCTTGGTTATGGACTTTTTGTACGAGCAGTACTTC. The chain couples TRBV5-6 to TRBJ2-7; D is possibly TRBD2 (5 bases). CDR1 is SGHDT, CDR2 YYEEEE, per germline. V lost 0 bases and J lost 4, with 14 bases in between. The CDR3 loop spans 15 amino acids.

The CDR3 DNA is TGTGCCATCAGTGCGGGCAATCAGCCCCAGCATTTT. Amino acid sequence: CAISAGNQPQHF. V usage is TRBV10-3 and J usage is TRBJ1-5; no clear D gene. Trimming removed 4 bases from V and 2 bases from J, with 3 bases in between. The length of the CDR3 is 12 residues. CDR1 and CDR2 (germline): ENHRY, SYGVKD.

The chain uses TRBV7-2 and TRBJ2-6, with 8 bases lining up with TRBD1. With 1 base clipped from V and 2 bases from J, the junction kept 1 base outside the gene matches. The length of the CDR3 is 16 residues. The germline gives CDR1 SGHTA, CDR2 FQGNSA. CDR3 sequence: CASSLGTGTGANVLTF. The CDR3 coding sequence is TGTGCCAGCAGCTTAGGGACAGGGACTGGGGCCAACGTCCTGACTTTC.

The chain has TRBV7-2 and TRBJ1-6; weak D call: TRBD1 (5 bases). Trimming pared 5 bases from V and 9 bases from J, leaving 17 bases between. The CDR3 extends over 15 amino acids. Germline CDR1 and CDR2: SGHTA and FQGNSA. For the CDR3, the DNA is TGTGCCAGCAGCGGTCGGGACTCCGTCCCTTCACCCCTCCACTTT. The encoded protein is CASSGRDSVPSPLHF.

This sequence joins TRBV29-1 and TRBJ2-5; 8 nucleotides match TRBD1. Germline CDR1 is SQVTM and CDR2 is ANQGSEA. Unmatched junction bases numbered 10, after V lost 7 bases and J lost 3 bases. CDR3 length equals 14 residues. The CDR3 DNA reads as TGCAGCGATTTTAATACAGGGGGTGAAGAGACCCAGTACTTC. Translating gives CSDFNTGGEETQYF.

This chain connects TRBV2 to TRBJ2-3; 9 nucleotides match TRBD1. This CDR3 is built from 14 residues. The V and J ends lost 5 bases and 8 bases, in that order; junction bases with no gene match: 8. CDR1 SNHLY and CDR2 FYNNEI come from the germline V gene. The CDR3: CASSSGTGRGTQYF. In nucleotides, the CDR3 is TGTGCCAGCAGTTCCGGGACAGGGCGGGGTACGCAGTATTTT.

The V gene is TRBV5-1, the J gene TRBJ1-3; D unclear. The germline gives CDR1 SGHRS, CDR2 YFSETQ. Trimming shortened V by 1 base and J by 0 bases, and 5 bases separated the two germline ends. The CDR3 covers 14 residues. CDR3: CASSLSISGNTIYF. CDR3 bases: TGCGCCAGCAGCTTGTCCATCTCTGGAAACACCATATATTTT.

The CDR3 DNA follows: TGTGCCAGCAGTCCGGCAGGGCCCTATGGCTACACCTTC. Its translation is CASSPAGPYGYTF. This rearrangement joins TRBV6-1 to TRBJ1-2; possibly TRBD1 for D (5 bases). The V end lost 5 bases, the J end lost 4 bases, and 11 bases lay between the germline ends. Germline loops: CDR1 MNHNS, CDR2 SASEGT. The CDR3 runs to 13 residues.

The V call is TRBV7-2, the J call TRBJ1-5; D gene unclear. Trimming stripped 3 bases from V and 5 bases from J, with 11 bases between. There are 14 residues in the CDR3. Germline CDR1 and CDR2: SGHTA and FQGNSA. CDR3 sequence reads: CASSLNPGYQPQHF. The CDR3 nucleotides read TGTGCCAGCAGCTTGAACCCGGGATATCAGCCCCAGCATTTT.

The genes are TRBV7-8 and TRBJ1-5; maybe TRBD1 (5 bases). The CDR3 runs 12 residues. The V gene lost 2 bases and the J gene lost 7 bases, with 6 bases spanning the gap. CDR1 and CDR2 (germline): SGHVS, FQNEAQ. CDR3 protein: CASSLWGQPQHF. CDR3 sequence (DNA): TGTGCCAGCAGCTTATGGGGCCAGCCCCAGCATTTT.

J is TRBJ2-5 and V is TRBV5-1; possible D gene TRBD2, 5 bases. From germline, CDR1 is SGHRS and CDR2 YFSETQ. With 3 bases removed from V and 5 bases from J, the gap between germline ends came to 11 bases. The CDR3 sequence is 13 residues long. Written as DNA, the CDR3 is TGCGCCAGCAGCTCGGCGGGTGGGGAGACCCAGTACTTC. Protein: CASSSAGGETQYF.

The chain links TRBV2 to TRBJ1-3; D is ambiguous. This CDR3 spans 16 amino acids. Trimming pared 5 bases from V and 1 base from J, leaving 15 bases between. The V gene's germline CDR1 is SNHLY and CDR2 FYNNEI. The CDR3: CASSNGAAGSGNTIYF. The DNA for the CDR3 is TGTGCCAGCAGTAACGGTGCCGCGGGGTCTGGAAACACCATATATTTT.

The genes are TRBV18 and TRBJ1-2, with a weak D call TRBD1 (5 bases). This CDR3 comprises 16 residues. Germline lookup yields CDR1 KGHSH and CDR2 LQKENI. V was trimmed by 0 bases and J by 0 bases, leaving 11 bases between them. CDR3 region: CASSPPRGTANYGYTF. In nucleotides, the CDR3 is TGTGCCAGCTCACCACCTCGGGGGACTGCTAACTATGGCTACACCTTC.

This sequence joins TRBV11-3 and TRBJ2-7; D might be TRBD1 (5 bases). CDR1 and CDR2 (germline): SGHNT, YENEEA. This CDR3 is 13 amino acids long. The V gene lost 4 bases and the J gene lost 3 bases, with 10 bases spanning the gap. The CDR3 region is CASSSYQGYEQYF. The DNA of the CDR3 is TGTGCCAGCAGCTCCTACCAGGGCTACGAGCAGTACTTC.

V gene TRBV27 combines with J gene TRBJ1-5; no clear D. The CDR3 length is 13 residues. Germline V lookup: CDR1 MNHEY, CDR2 SMNVEV (reference sequence). V dropped 5 bases and J dropped 8 bases, with 13 bases sitting between them. The CDR3 nucleotides read TGTGCCAGCAGTAGGACTGCCCGGGAGCCCCAGCATTTT. Translated, it gives CASSRTAREPQHF.

The chain carries TRBV14 and TRBJ1-1; D is unresolved. Trimming took 1 base from V and 6 from J, leaving 9 bases between them. The CDR3 runs to 13 residues. Germline V gives CDR1 SGHDN, CDR2 FVKESK. The chain's CDR3 is CASSQGHGAEAFF. The CDR3 nucleotides read TGTGCCAGCAGCCAAGGCCACGGGGCTGAAGCTTTCTTT.

V gene TRBV6-4 combines with J gene TRBJ1-2; D is perhaps TRBD1 (6 bases). Trimming shortened V by 0 bases and J by 8 bases, and 10 bases separated the two germline ends. The CDR3 length is 13 residues. Germline CDR1 is MRHNA and CDR2 is SNTAGT. CDR3 residues: CASSDSTGKGYTF. CDR3 DNA: TGTGCCAGCAGTGACTCTACAGGGAAGGGCTACACCTTC.